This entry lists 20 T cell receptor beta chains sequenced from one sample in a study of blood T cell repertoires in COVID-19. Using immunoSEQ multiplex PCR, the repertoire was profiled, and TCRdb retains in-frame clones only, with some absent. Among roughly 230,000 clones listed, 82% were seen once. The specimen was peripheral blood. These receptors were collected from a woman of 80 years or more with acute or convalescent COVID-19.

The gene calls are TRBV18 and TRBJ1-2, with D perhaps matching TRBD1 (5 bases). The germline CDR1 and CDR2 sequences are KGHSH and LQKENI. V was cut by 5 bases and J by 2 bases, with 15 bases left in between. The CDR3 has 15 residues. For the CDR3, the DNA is TGTGCCAGCTCAAAAGACAGCACGCTCAACTATGGCTACACCTTC. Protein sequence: CASSKDSTLNYGYTF.

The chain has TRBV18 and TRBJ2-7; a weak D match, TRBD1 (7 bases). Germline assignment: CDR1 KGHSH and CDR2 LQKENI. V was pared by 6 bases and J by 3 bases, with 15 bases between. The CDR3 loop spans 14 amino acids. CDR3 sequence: CASSYRGLGYEQYF. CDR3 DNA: TGTGCCAGCTCTTACAGGGGACTCGGCTACGAGCAGTACTTC. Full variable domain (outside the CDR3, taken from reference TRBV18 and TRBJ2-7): NAGVMQNPRHLVRRRGQEARLRCSPMKGHSHVYWYRQLPEEGLKFMVYLQKENIIDESGMPKERFSAEFPKEGPSILRIQQVVRGDSAAYFCASSYRGLGYEQYFGPGTRLTVT.

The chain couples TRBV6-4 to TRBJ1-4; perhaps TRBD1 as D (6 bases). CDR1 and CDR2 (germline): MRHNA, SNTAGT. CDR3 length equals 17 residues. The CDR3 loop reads CAPGGVGGRGVYEKLFF. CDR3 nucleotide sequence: TGTGCGCCCGGGGGAGTCGGGGGGCGCGGTGTATATGAAAAACTGTTTTTT.

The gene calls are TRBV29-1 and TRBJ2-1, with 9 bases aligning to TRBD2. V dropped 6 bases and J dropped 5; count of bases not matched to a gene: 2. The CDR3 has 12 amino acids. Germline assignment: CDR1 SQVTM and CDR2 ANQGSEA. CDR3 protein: CSVQRGDNEQFF. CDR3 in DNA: TGCAGCGTGCAGCGGGGGGACAATGAGCAGTTCTTC.

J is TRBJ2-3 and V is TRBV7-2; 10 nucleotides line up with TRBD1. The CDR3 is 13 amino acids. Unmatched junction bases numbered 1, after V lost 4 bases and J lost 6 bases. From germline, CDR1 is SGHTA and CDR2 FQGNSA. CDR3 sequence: CASSSDRGDTQYF. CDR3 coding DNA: TGTGCCAGCAGCTCGGACAGGGGGGATACGCAGTATTTT.

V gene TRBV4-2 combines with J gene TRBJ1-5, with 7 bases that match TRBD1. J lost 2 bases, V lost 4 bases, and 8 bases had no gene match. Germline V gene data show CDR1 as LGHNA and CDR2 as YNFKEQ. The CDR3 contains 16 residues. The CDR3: CASSPHLDRGNQPQHF. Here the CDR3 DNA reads TGTGCCAGCAGCCCCCATCTCGACAGGGGCAATCAGCCCCAGCATTTT.

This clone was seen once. The CDR3 loop reads CASSRTGLIYSGNTIYF. The CDR3 DNA is TGTGCCAGCAGTAGAACAGGCCTTATTTACTCTGGAAACACCATATATTTT. The chain is built from TRBV7-2 and TRBJ1-3; possibly TRBD1 for D (5 bases). Trimming took 6 bases from V and 0 from J, leaving 18 bases between them. Germline lookup yields CDR1 SGHTA and CDR2 FQGNSA. This CDR3 has 17 residues.

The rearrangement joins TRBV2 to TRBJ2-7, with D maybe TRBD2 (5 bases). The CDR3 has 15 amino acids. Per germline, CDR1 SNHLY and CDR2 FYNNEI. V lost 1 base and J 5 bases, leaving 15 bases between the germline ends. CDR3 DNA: TGTGCCAGCAGTGAAGAAGGCGGGCGTGGGGACGAGCAGTACTTC. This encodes CASSEEGGRGDEQYF.

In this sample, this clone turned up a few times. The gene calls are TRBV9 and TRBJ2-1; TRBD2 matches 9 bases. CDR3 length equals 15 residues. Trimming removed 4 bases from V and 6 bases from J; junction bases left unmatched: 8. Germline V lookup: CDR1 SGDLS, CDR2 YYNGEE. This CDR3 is CASSFRGGATNEQFF. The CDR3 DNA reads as TGTGCCAGCAGCTTTCGCGGGGGGGCGACCAATGAGCAGTTCTTC.

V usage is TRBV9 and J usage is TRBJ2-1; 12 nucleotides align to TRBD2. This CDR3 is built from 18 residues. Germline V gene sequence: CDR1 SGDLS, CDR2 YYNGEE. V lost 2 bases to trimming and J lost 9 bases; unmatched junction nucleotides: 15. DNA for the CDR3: TGTGCCAGCAGCGTCGGATCTAGCGGGGGGGCGCGTAGTTTTGAGCAGTTCTTC. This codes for CASSVGSSGGARSFEQFF.

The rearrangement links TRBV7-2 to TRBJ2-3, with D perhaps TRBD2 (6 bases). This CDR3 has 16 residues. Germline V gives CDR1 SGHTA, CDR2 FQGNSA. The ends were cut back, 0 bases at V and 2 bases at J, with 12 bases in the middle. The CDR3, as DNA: TGTGCCAGCAGCTTAGCTCGCGGGGATTTCACAGATACGCAGTATTTT. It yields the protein CASSLARGDFTDTQYF.

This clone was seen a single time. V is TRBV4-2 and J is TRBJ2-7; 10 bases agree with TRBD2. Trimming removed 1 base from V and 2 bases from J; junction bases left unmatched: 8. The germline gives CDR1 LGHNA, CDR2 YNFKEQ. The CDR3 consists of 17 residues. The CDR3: CASSQVASGGQAYEQYF. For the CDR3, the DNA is TGTGCCAGCAGCCAAGTAGCTAGCGGGGGTCAAGCCTACGAGCAGTACTTC.

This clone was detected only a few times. This CDR3 is CASREGRTNNSPLHF. The CDR3 DNA is TGTGCCAGCAGGGAGGGACGGACAAATAATTCACCCCTCCACTTT. The rearrangement links TRBV2 to TRBJ1-6; the D gene is possibly TRBD1 (5 bases). This CDR3 has 15 residues. CDR1 SNHLY and CDR2 FYNNEI come from the germline V gene. V lost 6 bases and J lost 5, with 14 bases in between.

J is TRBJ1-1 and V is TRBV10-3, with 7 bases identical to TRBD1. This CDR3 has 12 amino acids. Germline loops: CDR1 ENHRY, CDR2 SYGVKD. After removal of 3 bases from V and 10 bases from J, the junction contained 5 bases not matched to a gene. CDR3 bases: TGTGCCATCAGTGATGAGGGGGCAAGAGCTTTCTTT. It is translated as CAISDEGARAFF.

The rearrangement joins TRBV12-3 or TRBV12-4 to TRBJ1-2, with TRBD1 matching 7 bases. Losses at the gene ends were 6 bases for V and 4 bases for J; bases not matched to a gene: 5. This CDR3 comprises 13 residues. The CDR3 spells CASSLGQIYGYTF. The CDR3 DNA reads TGTGCCAGCAGCTTGGGACAGATCTATGGCTACACCTTC.

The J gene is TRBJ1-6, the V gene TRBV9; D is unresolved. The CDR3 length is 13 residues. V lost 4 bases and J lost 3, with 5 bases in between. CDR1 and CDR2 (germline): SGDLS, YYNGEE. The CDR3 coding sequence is TGTGCCAGCAGCACAGACTATAATTCACCCCTCCACTTT. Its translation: CASSTDYNSPLHF. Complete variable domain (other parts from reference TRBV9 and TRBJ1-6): DSGVTQTPKHLITATGQRVTLRCSPRSGDLSVYWYQQSLDQGLQFLIQYYNGEERAKGNILERFSAQQFPDLHSELNLSSLELGDSALYFCASSTDYNSPLHFGNGTRLTVT.

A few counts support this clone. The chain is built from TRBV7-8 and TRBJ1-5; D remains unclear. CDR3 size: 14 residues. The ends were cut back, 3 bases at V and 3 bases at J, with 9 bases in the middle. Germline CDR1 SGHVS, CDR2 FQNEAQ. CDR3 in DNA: TGTGCCAGCAGCTTTGGGAGTTACAATCAGCCCCAGCATTTT. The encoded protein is CASSFGSYNQPQHF.

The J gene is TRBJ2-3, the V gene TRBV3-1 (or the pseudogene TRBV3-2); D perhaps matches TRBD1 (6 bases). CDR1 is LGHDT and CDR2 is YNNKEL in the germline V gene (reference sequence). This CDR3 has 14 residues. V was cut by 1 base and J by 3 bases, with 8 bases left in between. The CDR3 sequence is CASSQGQGTDTQYF. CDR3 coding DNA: TGTGCCAGCAGCCAAGGGCAGGGGACAGATACGCAGTATTTT.

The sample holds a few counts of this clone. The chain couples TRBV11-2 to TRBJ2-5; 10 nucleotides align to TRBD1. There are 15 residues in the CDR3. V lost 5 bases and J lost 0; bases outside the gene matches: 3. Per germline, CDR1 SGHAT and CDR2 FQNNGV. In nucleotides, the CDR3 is TGTGCCAGCAGCCGACAGGGGGCGTACCAAGAGACCCAGTACTTC. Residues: CASSRQGAYQETQYF.

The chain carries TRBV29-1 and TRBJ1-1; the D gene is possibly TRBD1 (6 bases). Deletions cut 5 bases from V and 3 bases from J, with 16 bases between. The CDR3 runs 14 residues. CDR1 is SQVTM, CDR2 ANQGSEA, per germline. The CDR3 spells CSVLRGPLDTEAFF. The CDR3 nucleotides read TGCAGCGTTCTCAGGGGCCCTTTGGACACTGAAGCTTTCTTT.